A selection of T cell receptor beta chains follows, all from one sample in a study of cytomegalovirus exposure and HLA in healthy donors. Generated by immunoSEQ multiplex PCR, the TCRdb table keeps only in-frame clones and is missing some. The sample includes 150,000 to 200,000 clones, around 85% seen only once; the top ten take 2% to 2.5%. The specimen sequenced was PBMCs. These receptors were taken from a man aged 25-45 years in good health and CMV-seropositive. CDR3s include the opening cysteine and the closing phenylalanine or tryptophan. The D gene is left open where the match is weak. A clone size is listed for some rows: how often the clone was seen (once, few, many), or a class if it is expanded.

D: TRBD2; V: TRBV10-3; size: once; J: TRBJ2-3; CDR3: CAISVESGGSYTQYF; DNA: TGTGCCATCAGTGTGGAGAGCGGGGGGTCGTATACGCAGTATTTT
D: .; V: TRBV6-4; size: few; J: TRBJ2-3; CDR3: CASSDGGATDTQYF; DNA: TGTGCCAGCAGTGACGGGGGGGCCACAGATACGCAGTATTTT
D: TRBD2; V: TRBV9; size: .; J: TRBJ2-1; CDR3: CASSGASGRGVYNEQFF; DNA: TGTGCCAGCAGCGGAGCTAGCGGTAGGGGCGTCTACAATGAGCAGTTCTTC
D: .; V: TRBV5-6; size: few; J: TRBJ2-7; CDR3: CASSLVTSPDGYF; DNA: TGTGCCAGCAGCTTGGTGACATCCCCCGATGGGTACTTC
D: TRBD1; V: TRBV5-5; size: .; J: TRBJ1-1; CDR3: CASSLDYFGQGANAEAFF; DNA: TGTGCCAGCAGCTTGGATTATTTTGGACAGGGGGCGAATGCTGAAGCTTTCTTT
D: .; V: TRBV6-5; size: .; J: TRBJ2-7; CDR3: CASSYGGGQPYEQYF; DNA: TGTGCCAGCAGTTATGGGGGGGGGCAGCCCTACGAGCAGTACTTC
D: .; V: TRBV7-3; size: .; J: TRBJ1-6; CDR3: CASSLSSGENSPLHF; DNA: TGTGCCAGCAGCTTAAGTAGTGGGGAGAATTCACCCCTCCACTTT
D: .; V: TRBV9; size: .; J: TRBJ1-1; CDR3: CASSRAVMTEAFF; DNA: TGTGCCAGCAGCCGCGCCGTAATGACTGAAGCTTTCTTT
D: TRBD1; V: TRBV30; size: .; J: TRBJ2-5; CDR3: CAGGDRGPVETQYF; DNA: TGTGCCGGGGGGGACAGGGGGCCGGTGGAGACCCAGTACTTC
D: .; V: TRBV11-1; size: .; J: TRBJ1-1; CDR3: CASSLAEGNTEAFF; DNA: TGTGCCAGCAGCTTAGCCGAGGGGAACACTGAAGCTTTCTTT
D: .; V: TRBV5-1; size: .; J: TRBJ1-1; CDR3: CASSVANTEAFF; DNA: TGCGCCAGCAGTGTGGCGAACACTGAAGCTTTCTTT
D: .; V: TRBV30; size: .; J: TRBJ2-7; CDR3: CAWTGDGYEQYF; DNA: TGTGCCTGGACAGGGGACGGCTACGAGCAGTACTTC
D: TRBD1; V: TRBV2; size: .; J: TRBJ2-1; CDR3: CASSEGDRLSYNEQFF; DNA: TGTGCCAGCAGTGAAGGGGACAGGCTCTCCTACAATGAGCAGTTCTTC
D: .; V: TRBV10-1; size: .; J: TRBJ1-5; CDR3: CASSEFGEQPQHF; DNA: TGCGCCAGCAGTGAGTTTGGAGAACAGCCCCAGCATTTT
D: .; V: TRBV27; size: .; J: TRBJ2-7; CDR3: CASRPGEAPYEQYF; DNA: TGTGCCAGCAGGCCGGGGGAAGCCCCCTACGAGCAGTACTTC
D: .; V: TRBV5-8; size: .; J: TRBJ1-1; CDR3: CASSLGPGKSEAFF; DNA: TGTGCCAGCAGCTTGGGGCCAGGGAAGTCTGAAGCTTTCTTT
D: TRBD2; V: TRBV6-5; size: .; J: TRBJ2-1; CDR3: CASKGGGYLSEQFF; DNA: TGTGCCAGCAAAGGCGGGGGATATTTAAGTGAGCAGTTCTTC
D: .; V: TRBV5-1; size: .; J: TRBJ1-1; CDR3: CASGQQNTEAFF; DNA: TGCGCCAGCGGACAACAGAACACTGAAGCTTTCTTT
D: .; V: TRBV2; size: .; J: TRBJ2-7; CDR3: CASSEQGTSYEQYF; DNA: TGTGCCAGCAGTGAACAGGGAACATCCTACGAGCAGTACTTC
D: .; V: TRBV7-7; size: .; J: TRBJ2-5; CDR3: CASSLATPSWGGGETQYF; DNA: TGTGCTAGCAGCTTAGCCACCCCATCCTGGGGAGGGGGAGAGACCCAGTACTTC
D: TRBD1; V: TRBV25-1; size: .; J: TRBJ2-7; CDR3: CASSEFPTGDSYEQYF; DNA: TGTGCCAGCAGTGAATTCCCCACAGGGGACTCCTACGAGCAGTACTTC
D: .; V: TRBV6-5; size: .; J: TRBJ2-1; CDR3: CASSPGVPIGNEQFF; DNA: TGTGCCAGCAGTCCCGGGGTACCCATAGGCAATGAGCAGTTCTTC
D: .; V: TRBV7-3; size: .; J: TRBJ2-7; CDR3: CASSLSYLGEQYF; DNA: TGTGCCAGCAGCTTAAGCTATCTAGGCGAGCAGTACTTC
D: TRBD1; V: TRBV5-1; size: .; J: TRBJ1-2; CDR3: CASSLAGMDRADGYTF; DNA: TGCGCCAGCAGCTTGGCCGGGATGGACAGGGCGGATGGCTACACCTTC
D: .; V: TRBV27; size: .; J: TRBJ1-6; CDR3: CASMSGKSPLHF; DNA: TGTGCCAGCATGTCAGGGAAGTCACCCCTCCACTTT
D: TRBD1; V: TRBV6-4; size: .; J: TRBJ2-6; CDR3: CASSDTDRGNGANVLTF; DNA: TGTGCCAGCAGTGACACGGACAGGGGGAATGGGGCCAACGTCCTGACTTTC
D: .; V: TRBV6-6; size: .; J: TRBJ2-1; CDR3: CASSYWGRDNEQFF; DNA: TGTGCCAGCAGTTACTGGGGCAGGGACAATGAGCAGTTCTTC
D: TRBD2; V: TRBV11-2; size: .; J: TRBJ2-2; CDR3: CASSSGGATTGELFF; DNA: TGTGCCAGCAGCTCGGGAGGGGCCACCACCGGGGAGCTGTTTTTT
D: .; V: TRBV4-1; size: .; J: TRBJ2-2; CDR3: CASSQYKKRTNHTGELFF; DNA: TGCGCCAGCAGCCAATACAAGAAGAGGACTAACCACACCGGGGAGCTGTTTTTT
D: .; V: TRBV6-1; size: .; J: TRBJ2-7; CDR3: CASITLMGGSYEQYF; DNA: TGTGCCAGCATTACCCTGATGGGGGGCTCCTACGAGCAGTACTTC
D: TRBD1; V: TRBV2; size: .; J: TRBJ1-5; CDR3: CASSPTGADQPQHF; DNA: TGTGCCAGCAGTCCTACAGGGGCCGATCAGCCCCAGCATTTT
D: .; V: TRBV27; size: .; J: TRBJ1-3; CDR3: CASSWGPLGNTIYF; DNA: TGTGCCAGCAGTTGGGGCCCTTTGGGAAACACCATATATTTT
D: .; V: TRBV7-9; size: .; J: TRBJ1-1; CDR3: CASETNTEAFF; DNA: TGTGCCAGCGAAACTAACACTGAAGCTTTCTTT
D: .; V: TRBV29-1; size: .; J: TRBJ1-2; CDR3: CSVESTGIPYGYTF; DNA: TGCAGCGTTGAGAGTACAGGCATCCCCTATGGCTACACCTTC
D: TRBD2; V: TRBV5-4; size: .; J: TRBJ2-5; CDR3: CASSHSGGKETQYF; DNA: TGTGCCAGCAGCCACTCGGGGGGAAAAGAGACCCAGTACTTC
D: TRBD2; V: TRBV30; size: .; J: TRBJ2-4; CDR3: CAWSATSGGGNIQYF; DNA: TGTGCCTGGAGTGCCACTAGCGGGGGGGGGAACATTCAGTACTTC
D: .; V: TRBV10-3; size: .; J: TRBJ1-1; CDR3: CAISVGHGAEAFF; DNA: TGTGCCATCAGTGTGGGACATGGGGCTGAAGCTTTCTTT
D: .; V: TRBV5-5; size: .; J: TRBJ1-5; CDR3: CASSWRDGYNQPQHF; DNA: TGTGCCAGCAGCTGGCGGGACGGATACAATCAGCCCCAGCATTTT
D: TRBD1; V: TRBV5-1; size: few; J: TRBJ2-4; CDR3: CASSLGTGGENIQYF; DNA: TGCGCCAGCAGCTTGGGGACAGGAGGAGAAAACATTCAGTACTTC
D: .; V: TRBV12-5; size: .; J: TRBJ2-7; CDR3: CASGFGGGGEQYF; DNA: TGTGCTAGTGGTTTTGGGGGAGGGGGCGAGCAGTACTTC
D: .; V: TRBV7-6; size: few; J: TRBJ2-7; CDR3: CASSSGGSNYEQYF; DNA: TGTGCCAGCAGCTCCGGAGGGAGTAACTACGAGCAGTACTTC
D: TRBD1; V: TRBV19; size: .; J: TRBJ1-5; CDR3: CASSGTGGSQPQHF; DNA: TGTGCCAGTAGCGGGACAGGGGGGTCCCAGCCCCAGCATTTT
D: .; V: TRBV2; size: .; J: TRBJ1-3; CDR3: CASFTDSGNTIYF; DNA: TGTGCCAGCTTTACAGATTCTGGAAACACCATATATTTT